This note documents a single T cell receptor beta chain sequence. The antigen is undetermined. Primers for the PCR totalled 60 Vbeta and 13 Jbeta. Repertoires were generated with immunoSEQ multiplex PCR, while TCRdb's copy carries only in-frame clones and drops some. The sample lists around 70,000 clones; roughly 82% were seen once. These data belong to a study of cytomegalovirus exposure and HLA in healthy donors. Though probably carrying unrecorded immune exposures, donors were nominally healthy at sampling. Points from the study as a whole: In a later analysis, HLA-associated beta chains showed higher expansion and lower generation probabilities than comparable chains. Researchers reported in a later analysis that a missense DCLRE1C variant was tied to TCR beta V- and J-gene trimming.

The sequenced sample was PBMCs. The TCR originated in a man aged 70 or older in good health and CMV-seronegative.

This chain's CDR3 is CAWSLDSARGGQFF. The CDR3 nucleotides read TGTGCCTGGAGCCTGGACTCAGCGAGGGGGGGGCAGTTCTTC. This chain connects TRBV30 to TRBJ2-1; possible D gene TRBD2, 7 bases. The CDR3 loop spans 14 amino acids. V was pared by 3 bases and J by 12 bases, with 21 bases between. From germline, CDR1 is GTSNPN and CDR2 SVGIG (reference sequence).